A single sample gave rise to the 27 T cell receptor beta chains below, sequenced in a study of monozygotic twins with inflammatory bowel disease. TCRdb reprocessed the 5' RACE reads and keeps a single row for each CDR3 protein, giving no DNA. The sample data list about 450,000 distinct CDR3 sequences. Sequencing was done on a sample of blood. The origin of the receptors is a human donor with ulcerative colitis or Crohn's disease, or a healthy co-twin of an affected twin (not recorded which).

This chain links TRBV5-1 with TRBJ2-7; the TCRdb call, TRBD2, lacks DNA for checking. Germline-derived CDR1 and CDR2 are SGHRS and YFSETQ. The CDR3 is 14 residues long. The CDR3 region is CASSLESGNYEQYF.

This chain joins TRBV5-1 and TRBJ1-4. CDR3 length: 14 residues. Per germline, CDR1 SGHRS and CDR2 YFSETQ. The CDR3 loop is CASSLERSNEKLFF.

The V gene is TRBV7-2, the J gene TRBJ2-2; TCRdb lists TRBD2, though no DNA is available to test this call. CDR3 length equals 16 residues. CDR1 is SGHTA, CDR2 FQGNSA, per germline. The CDR3 is CASSLTSGSWTGELFF.

The chain couples TRBV29-1 to TRBJ2-2. This CDR3 contains 13 residues. Germline-derived CDR1 and CDR2 are SQVTM and ANQGSEA. The CDR3 region is CSVEEGNTGELFF.

This chain links TRBV18 with TRBJ2-7. The length of the CDR3 is 13 residues. Germline loops: CDR1 KGHSH, CDR2 LQKENI. The CDR3 loop reads CASSPPNEYEQYF.

V and J are TRBV30 and TRBJ2-7. The length of the CDR3 is 14 residues. Germline V CDR1 and CDR2: GTSNPN, SVGIG (reference sequence). CDR3 protein: CAWSVLADSYEQYF.

The J gene is TRBJ2-3, the V gene TRBV9; TCRdb lists TRBD2, though no DNA is available to test this call. CDR3 length equals 18 residues. Germline lookup yields CDR1 SGDLS and CDR2 YYNGEE. The CDR3: CASSVWQAGGPGTDTQYF.

J is TRBJ1-4 and V is TRBV5-1. The CDR3 sequence is 14 residues long. The germline CDR1 and CDR2 sequences are SGHRS and YFSETQ. CDR3 region: CACALLSTNEKLFF. Drawing the rest from reference TRBV5-1 and TRBJ1-4, the complete variable domain is KAGVTQTPRYLIKTRGQQVTLSCSPISGHRSVSWYQQTPGQGLQFLFEYFSETQRNKGNFPGRFSGRQFSNSRSEMNVSTLELGDSALYLCACALLSTNEKLFFGSGTQLSVL.

The chain couples TRBV6-5 to TRBJ2-1; TCRdb selects TRBD2, and the lack of DNA leaves this call unchecked. The CDR3 extends over 15 amino acids. The germline gives CDR1 MNHEY, CDR2 SVGAGI. CDR3 sequence: CASSFQAGGGNEQFF.

The V and J genes are TRBV12-3 or TRBV12-4 and TRBJ1-4; the D call of TRBD1 rests on TCRdb alone, since no DNA is present to check it. There are 14 residues in the CDR3. The CDR3 region is CASGDSATNEKLFF.

This rearrangement joins TRBV29-1 to TRBJ2-7; the D gene TCRdb calls, TRBD1, cannot be checked with no DNA. Germline V CDR1 and CDR2: SQVTM, ANQGSEA. The CDR3 extends over 12 amino acids. The chain's CDR3 is CSVGQGAREQYF.

This chain links TRBV18 with TRBJ2-7; with no DNA, the TCRdb D assignment of TRBD1 cannot be verified. The CDR3 totals 15 residues. Germline assignment: CDR1 KGHSH and CDR2 LQKENI. CDR3 sequence reads: CASSPYSGTGGEQYF. Drawing the rest from reference TRBV18 and TRBJ2-7, the complete variable domain is NAGVMQNPRHLVRRRGQEARLRCSPMKGHSHVYWYRQLPEEGLKFMVYLQKENIIDESGMPKERFSAEFPKEGPSILRIQQVVRGDSAAYFCASSPYSGTGGEQYFGPGTRLTVT.

The chain joins TRBV5-1 to TRBJ1-4. CDR3 length: 19 residues. Germline assignment: CDR1 SGHRS and CDR2 YFSETQ. The CDR3 loop is CASSLARGLAGALNEKLFF.

This chain connects TRBV3-1 to TRBJ2-2; without DNA, the TCRdb call of TRBD2 cannot be checked. The CDR3 is 15 residues long. From germline, CDR1 is LGHDT and CDR2 YNNKEL (reference sequence). The CDR3 sequence is CASSQDRGFTGELFF.

The chain has TRBV27 and TRBJ2-5; TCRdb indicates TRBD1, and absent DNA this call remains unverified. From germline, CDR1 is MNHEY and CDR2 SMNVEV (reference sequence). CDR3 length equals 13 residues. The CDR3 region is CASSDRPQETQYF.

The chain couples TRBV4-1 to TRBJ2-3. Germline CDR1 MGHRA, CDR2 YSYEKL. The CDR3 is made up of 15 amino acids. CDR3 residues: CASSQGLGGPDTQYF.

The chain joins TRBV4-3 to TRBJ2-1; the TCRdb D gene call, TRBD2, has no DNA to confirm it. This CDR3 has 18 amino acids. Germline V lookup: CDR1 LGHNA, CDR2 YSLEER. The CDR3 sequence is CASSQEAPGLAGYNEQFF.

V and J are TRBV7-9 and TRBJ1-4. CDR3 length equals 15 residues. Per the germline V gene, CDR1 is SEHNR and CDR2 is FQNEAQ (reference sequence). CDR3: CASSSTGSVDEKLFF.

V is TRBV9 and J is TRBJ2-1; TCRdb lists TRBD2, though no DNA is available to test this call. The CDR3 extends over 15 amino acids. Per the germline V gene, CDR1 is SGDLS and CDR2 is YYNGEE. CDR3: CASSPGVTSVGEQFF.

This chain links TRBV5-1 with TRBJ2-5. Germline V gives CDR1 SGHRS, CDR2 YFSETQ. This CDR3 spans 11 amino acids. The CDR3 sequence: CASSGRETQYF.

J is TRBJ2-5 and V is TRBV7-8. Germline V gene sequence: CDR1 SGHVS, CDR2 FQNEAQ. The CDR3 contains 14 residues. The CDR3 protein is CASSHIAGPETQYF.

This sequence joins TRBV7-2 and TRBJ1-5; the D gene TCRdb calls, TRBD1, cannot be checked with no DNA. Germline values: CDR1 SGHTA, CDR2 FQGNSA. The CDR3 has 13 residues. CDR3 residues: CASSPGGRQPQHF.

The chain has TRBV27 and TRBJ2-1; TCRdb reports TRBD2, a call that lacks DNA to check it against. The CDR3 consists of 15 residues. Per germline, CDR1 MNHEY and CDR2 SMNVEV (reference sequence). CDR3 sequence reads: CASSSGLAGLHEQFF.

V is TRBV11-2 and J is TRBJ2-7. Germline assignment: CDR1 SGHAT and CDR2 FQNNGV. CDR3 length equals 15 residues. CDR3 sequence: CASKAVDSFSYEQYF.

This chain links TRBV5-1 with TRBJ2-3. The CDR3 has 12 residues. Germline CDR1 SGHRS, CDR2 YFSETQ. Here the CDR3 reads CASSFSPDTQYF.

The chain has TRBV12-3 or TRBV12-4 and TRBJ2-1. This CDR3 is built from 15 residues. The CDR3 region is CASSDTGGSYNEQFF.

This chain connects TRBV5-1 to TRBJ2-7; TCRdb selects TRBD1, and the lack of DNA leaves this call unchecked. This CDR3 has 14 amino acids. From germline, CDR1 is SGHRS and CDR2 YFSETQ. CDR3 loop: CASSTQTGAYEQYF.